This paragraph reports one T cell receptor (beta chain). This specimen comes from a study of PD-1 blockade in classical Hodgkin lymphoma. J gave up 0 bases and V 5 bases, and 5 bases lay outside the gene matches. The CDR3 spans 15 residues. Germline V gene lookup returns CDR1 SGHRS and CDR2 YFSETQ. The repertoire was sequenced with immunoSEQ multiplex PCR; TCRdb's copy has only in-frame clones and lacks some. The data show fewer than 50,000 clones, about nine tenths seen once. All patients experienced relapse after autologous stem cell transplantation, and brentuximab vedotin exposure was variable. This sequence joins TRBV5-1 and TRBJ2-4, with 7 bases matching TRBD1. The sequences come from peripheral blood mononuclear cells (PBMCs), collected at baseline. This receptor was identified in a human donor with classical Hodgkin lymphoma. As DNA, the CDR3 is TGCGCCAGCAGAGACAGGGACCAAGCCAAAAACATTCAGTACTTC. Its protein product is CASRDRDQAKNIQYF.